Each of the 20 T cell receptor beta chains below was sequenced from the same sample in a study of OX40 agonist ivuxolimab in advanced cancers. Profiled with immunoSEQ multiplex PCR; TCRdb holds only in-frame clones, not every one. The data show 35,000 to 45,000 clones, about 90% seen once. The specimen comprised CD4+ or CD8+ T cells sorted from blood, sampled in a trial of the OX40 agonist ivuxolimab. These receptors were obtained from an adult with an advanced solid tumor such as melanoma, head and neck, liver or kidney cancer.

J is TRBJ1-2 and V is TRBV14; no reliable D call. The CDR3 runs to 13 residues. V gave up 4 bases and J gave up 0 bases, with 6 bases separating them. Germline-derived CDR1 and CDR2 are SGHDN and FVKESK. The CDR3 sequence: CASSLWTNYGYTF. CDR3 DNA: TGTGCCAGCAGCCTATGGACTAACTATGGCTACACCTTC.

The chain carries TRBV14 and TRBJ2-3; TRBD2 aligns across 9 bases. The trim removed 0 bases at V and 3 bases at J, leaving 16 bases unmatched. CDR1 is SGHDN, CDR2 FVKESK, per germline. CDR3 length equals 20 residues. The CDR3 loop reads CASSQDRAPTGGGVTDTQYF. CDR3 DNA: TGTGCCAGCAGCCAAGATCGAGCTCCTACCGGCGGGGGGGTGACAGATACGCAGTATTTT.

The rearrangement joins TRBV4-2 to TRBJ2-5; the D gene is possibly TRBD1 (5 bases). CDR1 and CDR2 (germline): LGHNA, YNFKEQ. The CDR3 spans 14 residues. Between the trimmed V and J ends, which lost 4 bases and 0 bases, there was a span of 9 bases. The chain's CDR3 is CASSLRQYQETQYF. CDR3 in DNA: TGTGCCAGCAGCCTCAGACAGTACCAAGAGACCCAGTACTTC.

This rearrangement joins TRBV27 to TRBJ1-1, with D possibly being TRBD1 (5 bases). Deletions cut 5 bases from V and 4 bases from J, with 11 bases between. CDR1 MNHEY and CDR2 SMNVEV come from the germline V gene (reference sequence). The CDR3 has 13 amino acids. CDR3 sequence reads: CASSQGRVTEAFF. The CDR3 DNA reads TGTGCCAGCAGTCAGGGAAGGGTCACTGAAGCTTTCTTT.

J is TRBJ1-2 and V is TRBV5-6; 9 positions agree with TRBD1. Looked up from germline, CDR1 is SGHDT and CDR2 is YYEEEE. The V segment lost 2 bases and the J segment 8 bases; nucleotides outside the gene matches: 4. The CDR3 totals 13 residues. The CDR3 DNA sequence: TGTGCCAGCAGCTTAGGGACAGGGTGGGGCTACACCTTC. Amino acid sequence: CASSLGTGWGYTF. Combining the CDR3 with reference TRBV5-6 and TRBJ1-2 gives the whole variable domain DAGVTQSPTHLIKTRGQQVTLRCSPKSGHDTVSWYQQALGQGPQFIFQYYEEEERQRGNFPDRFSGHQFPNYSSELNVNALLLGDSALYLCASSLGTGWGYTFGSGTRLTVV.

The chain links TRBV9 to TRBJ2-1, with 7 bases fitting TRBD2. Germline-derived CDR1 and CDR2 are SGDLS and YYNGEE. This CDR3 comprises 16 residues. The J segment lost 5 bases and the V segment lost 0 bases, leaving 8 bases of the junction unmatched. The CDR3 region has the DNA TGTGCCAGCAGCGTAGACGCGTCTAGCGGTAACAATGAGCAGTTCTTC. Amino acid sequence: CASSVDASSGNNEQFF.

V usage is TRBV19 and J usage is TRBJ2-7; possibly TRBD1 for D (5 bases). Germline lookup yields CDR1 LNHDA and CDR2 SQIVND (reference sequence). The V end was cut by 0 bases, the J end by 5 bases, with 20 bases between. The CDR3 loop spans 17 amino acids. The CDR3 sequence is CASSIDLEFRSDNEQYF. CDR3 in DNA: TGTGCCAGTAGTATAGATCTTGAGTTCCGGTCGGACAACGAGCAGTACTTC.

The chain combines TRBV4-1 with TRBJ1-5; maybe TRBD1 (6 bases). This CDR3 contains 17 residues. The germline V gene encodes CDR1 MGHRA and CDR2 YSYEKL. Trimming took 3 bases from V and 1 from J, leaving 16 bases between them. DNA of the CDR3: TGCGCCAGCAGCCAGTTCACAGGGCCTAGGAGCAATCAGCCCCAGCATTTT. It specifies CASSQFTGPRSNQPQHF.

The chain has TRBV25-1 and TRBJ1-1; 8 bases line up with TRBD1. V lost 6 bases and J lost 2; bases outside the gene matches: 8. Germline loops: CDR1 MGHDK, CDR2 SYGVNS. The CDR3 covers 15 residues. The CDR3 nucleotides read TGTGCCAGCAGAACGAGGACAGGGACTAACACTGAAGCTTTCTTT. Its translation: CASRTRTGTNTEAFF.

V usage is TRBV6-1 and J usage is TRBJ2-1; TRBD2 aligns across 8 bases. Losses at the gene ends were 6 bases for V and 2 bases for J; bases not matched to a gene: 3. The CDR3 contains 14 residues. The V gene's germline CDR1 is MNHNS and CDR2 SASEGT. The CDR3, as DNA: TGTGCCAGCAGGCTTAGCGGGGCCTACAATGAGCAGTTCTTC. Protein: CASRLSGAYNEQFF.

This clone appeared once. The rearrangement uses TRBV9 and TRBJ2-1; TRBD2 agrees at 12 bases. CDR1 is SGDLS, CDR2 YYNGEE, per germline. The CDR3 sequence is 15 residues long. The J segment lost 6 bases and the V segment lost 3 bases, leaving 4 bases of the junction unmatched. The CDR3: CASSETSGGFNEQFF. Here the CDR3 DNA reads TGTGCCAGCAGCGAGACTAGCGGGGGTTTCAATGAGCAGTTCTTC.

This chain connects TRBV30 to TRBJ2-7; no firm D call. CDR1 GTSNPN and CDR2 SVGIG come from the germline V gene (reference sequence). The CDR3 runs to 16 residues. The V gene lost 0 bases and the J gene lost 1 base, with 16 bases spanning the gap. The CDR3 nucleotides read TGTGCCTGGAGTGTACTAACTCTAGTGGGATCCTACGAGCAGTACTTC. This encodes CAWSVLTLVGSYEQYF.

The gene calls are TRBV27 and TRBJ2-6; possibly TRBD2 for D (5 bases). Germline CDR1 reads MNHEY; CDR2 reads SMNVEV (reference sequence). Trimming removed 4 bases from V and 2 bases from J, with 12 bases in between. CDR3 length equals 16 residues. The CDR3 loop is CASSYLTSTGANVLTF. CDR3 coding DNA: TGTGCCAGCAGTTACCTCACTAGTACTGGGGCCAACGTCCTGACTTTC. Drawing the rest from reference TRBV27 and TRBJ2-6, the complete variable domain is EAQVTQNPRYLITVTGKKLTVTCSQNMNHEYMSWYRQDPGLGLRQIYYSMNVEVTDKGDVPEGYKVSRKEKRNFPLILESPSPNQTSLYFCASSYLTSTGANVLTFGAGSRLTVL.

This rearrangement joins TRBV5-6 to TRBJ2-7, with D perhaps TRBD2 (5 bases). Germline assignment: CDR1 SGHDT and CDR2 YYEEEE. V was clipped by 4 bases and J by 0 bases, with 11 bases between them. The CDR3 runs to 14 residues. The CDR3 protein is CASSARGYSYEQYF. CDR3 bases: TGTGCCAGCAGCGCACGGGGATACTCCTACGAGCAGTACTTC.

This clone has just one count. The V and J genes are TRBV5-5 and TRBJ1-1; D is perhaps TRBD1 (5 bases). In germline, CDR1 is SGHKS, CDR2 YYEKEE (reference sequence). Trimming pared 4 bases from V and 1 base from J, leaving 14 bases between. CDR3 size: 15 residues. The CDR3 nucleotides are TGTGCCAGCAGCCCGCGGGACCCAACGAACACTGAAGCTTTCTTT. It yields the protein CASSPRDPTNTEAFF.

The chain couples TRBV18 to TRBJ2-3; TRBD1 matches 7 bases. CDR3 length: 16 amino acids. J gave up 1 base and V 5 bases, and 9 bases lay outside the gene matches. Germline V gives CDR1 KGHSH, CDR2 LQKENI. CDR3 in DNA: TGTGCCAGCTCATCAAATAAGGGGGCGGGCACAGATACGCAGTATTTT. Amino acid sequence: CASSSNKGAGTDTQYF.

J is TRBJ1-5 and V is TRBV19; D is perhaps TRBD1 (5 bases). Germline V gene sequence: CDR1 LNHDA, CDR2 SQIVND (reference sequence). Trimming took 6 bases from V and 5 from J, leaving 17 bases between them. The CDR3 has 15 amino acids. The DNA for the CDR3 is TGTGCCAGTAGCAATGGGGCTTATGTGGATCAGCCCCAGCATTTT. It encodes CASSNGAYVDQPQHF.

The chain couples TRBV10-3 to TRBJ2-7; D may be TRBD1 (5 bases). Trimming left V 3 bases short and J 7 bases short, with 10 bases between. Germline assignment: CDR1 ENHRY and CDR2 SYGVKD. This CDR3 is 12 amino acids long. CDR3 nucleotide sequence: TGTGCCATCAGTGATACGACAGTAGAGCAGTACTTC. Translating gives CAISDTTVEQYF.

This sequence joins TRBV25-1 and TRBJ2-7, with a tentative D call TRBD2 (7 bases). The CDR3 loop spans 15 amino acids. Trimming took off 2 bases at V and 2 bases at J, with 13 bases between the two ends. The germline gives CDR1 MGHDK, CDR2 SYGVNS. The CDR3 sequence is CASSEVTGRAYEQYF. DNA for the CDR3: TGTGCCAGCAGTGAAGTTACAGGGAGGGCCTACGAGCAGTACTTC.

The rearrangement links TRBV9 to TRBJ2-7; 9 bases map to TRBD1. V was clipped by 3 bases and J by 1 base; unmatched bases: 5. This CDR3 has 15 amino acids. Germline V gene data show CDR1 as SGDLS and CDR2 as YYNGEE. The CDR3: CASSETGTGSYEQYF. CDR3 in DNA: TGTGCCAGCAGCGAGACCGGGACAGGGTCCTACGAGCAGTACTTC.